A single sample gave rise to the 17 T cell receptor beta chains below, sequenced in a study of blood T cell repertoires in COVID-19. Measured with immunoSEQ multiplex PCR; TCRdb has only the in-frame clones, and not every one. The repertoire holds some 100,000 clones, with more than 70% as singletons. Sequenced: peripheral blood. These receptors were collected from a human donor in a cohort sampled during active COVID-19.

The chain is built from TRBV6-5 and TRBJ1-1, with 8 bases identical to TRBD1. J gave up 0 bases and V 6 bases, and 6 bases lay outside the gene matches. Germline CDR1 and CDR2: MNHEY and SVGAGI. The CDR3 is 15 residues long. CDR3 sequence: CASSTRTGLNTEAFF. For the CDR3, the DNA is TGTGCCAGCAGCACACGGACAGGGCTGAACACTGAAGCTTTCTTT.

The chain is built from TRBV5-1 and TRBJ1-1, with a tentative D call TRBD1 (6 bases). The CDR3 runs 17 residues. Trimming removed 3 bases from V and 1 base from J, with 19 bases in between. Germline V gene data show CDR1 as SGHRS and CDR2 as YFSETQ. CDR3 in amino acids: CASSYRSGGSRNTEAFF. CDR3 bases: TGCGCCAGCAGCTACCGCTCGGGGGGCAGCAGGAACACTGAAGCTTTCTTT.

This clone was recorded once. The V and J genes are TRBV6-1 and TRBJ1-5; D is ambiguous. This CDR3 contains 16 residues. V was clipped by 0 bases and J by 3 bases, with 12 bases between them. From germline, CDR1 is MNHNS and CDR2 SASEGT. CDR3 residues: CASSEARARPNQPQHF. As DNA, the CDR3 is TGTGCCAGCAGTGAAGCACGCGCGCGGCCCAATCAGCCCCAGCATTTT.

The J gene is TRBJ2-7, the V gene TRBV20-1, with D possibly matching TRBD1 (5 bases). The CDR3 covers 11 residues. V lost 4 bases to trimming and J lost 3 bases, with 7 bases between them. CDR1 is DFQATT, CDR2 SNEGSKA, per germline (reference sequence). CDR3 bases: TGCAGTGCTAAAGACAGCTACGAGCAGTACTTC. Protein product: CSAKDSYEQYF.

The rearrangement links TRBV20-1 to TRBJ2-7; tentative D call: TRBD2 (5 bases). V lost 4 bases, J lost 6 bases, and 10 bases lay in between. The CDR3 sequence is 11 residues long. Germline CDR1 DFQATT, CDR2 SNEGSKA (reference sequence). The CDR3 DNA reads TGCAGTGCTACTTACCGGGGCGAGCAGTACTTC. Translating it yields CSATYRGEQYF.

This clone was observed once. The chain carries TRBV5-1 and TRBJ2-7; 8 nucleotides line up with TRBD1. Germline CDR1 reads SGHRS; CDR2 reads YFSETQ. J gave up 3 bases and V 2 bases, and 10 bases lay outside the gene matches. There are 16 residues in the CDR3. The CDR3 bases are TGCGCCAGCAGCTTTCAGGGGACAGGCCTTATCTACGAGCAGTACTTC. Its translation is CASSFQGTGLIYEQYF.

The chain combines TRBV7-7 with TRBJ2-2, with unresolved D. V gave up 5 bases and J gave up 6 bases, with 10 bases separating them. Germline loops: CDR1 SSHAT, CDR2 FNYEAQ (reference sequence). The CDR3 consists of 13 residues. CDR3 protein: CASSPPAAGELFF. The CDR3, as DNA: TGTGCCAGCAGCCCCCCCGCGGCCGGGGAGCTGTTTTTT. Full variable domain (remainder filled in from reference TRBV7-7 and TRBJ2-2): GAGVSQSPRYKVTKRGQDVTLRCDPISSHATLYWYQQALGQGPEFLTYFNYEAQPDKSGLPSDRFSAERPEGSISTLTIQRTEQRDSAMYRCASSPPAAGELFFGEGSRLTVL.

The chain employs TRBV9 and TRBJ1-4; D is unclear. Germline-derived CDR1 and CDR2 are SGDLS and YYNGEE. The CDR3 covers 14 residues. The germline V and J ends were trimmed by 6 bases and 1 base, with 10 bases remaining between them. This chain's CDR3 is CASNPSGTNEKLFF. The CDR3 DNA reads as TGTGCCAGCAACCCGTCCGGAACTAATGAAAAACTGTTTTTT.

The chain recombines TRBV19 with TRBJ1-2; D not certain. V lost 3 bases and J lost 5, with 13 bases in between. The germline gives CDR1 LNHDA, CDR2 SQIVND (reference sequence). CDR3 length equals 14 residues. The CDR3 spells CASSIRGLDYGYTF. CDR3 DNA: TGTGCCAGTAGTATCCGGGGATTGGATTATGGCTACACCTTC.

The chain has TRBV4-1 and TRBJ2-3; 8 bases are a match to TRBD1. V dropped 2 bases and J dropped 4; count of bases not matched to a gene: 8. The CDR3 contains 16 residues. Germline CDR1 is MGHRA and CDR2 is YSYEKL. CDR3 coding DNA: TGCGCCAGCAGCCAACCCGGGACAGGTAAAGCAGATACGCAGTATTTT. As protein: CASSQPGTGKADTQYF.

The J gene is TRBJ1-1, the V gene TRBV5-4, with D unresolved. This CDR3 is built from 13 residues. Germline V gene data show CDR1 as SGHNT and CDR2 as YYREEE (reference sequence). Trimming removed 5 bases at V and 1 base at J, with 9 bases between. The CDR3 region is CASRRGRNTEAFF. The CDR3 DNA sequence: TGTGCCAGCAGGCGAGGAAGGAACACTGAAGCTTTCTTT.

This clone was observed once. The chain recombines TRBV18 with TRBJ1-1, with D unresolved. Germline V gene lookup returns CDR1 KGHSH and CDR2 LQKENI. CDR3 length: 13 amino acids. Trimming cost V 2 bases and J 5 bases, with 9 bases left between them. CDR3 residues: CASSPVGRTEAFF. The CDR3, as DNA: TGTGCCAGCTCACCAGTTGGGCGAACTGAAGCTTTCTTT.

This chain joins TRBV5-6 and TRBJ2-3; D remains ambiguous. Deletions cut 4 bases from V and 3 bases from J, with 18 bases between. Germline CDR1 SGHDT, CDR2 YYEEEE. CDR3 length: 16 residues. The CDR3 DNA is TGTGCCAGCAGCCTCCGATTACCCCGGAGAACAGATACGCAGTATTTT. It is translated as CASSLRLPRRTDTQYF.

The chain links TRBV2 to TRBJ1-1; 7 bases agree with TRBD1. The CDR3 consists of 15 residues. The junction had 9 bases not matched to a gene; V was cut back by 7 bases and J by 1 base. The germline gives CDR1 SNHLY, CDR2 FYNNEI. The CDR3 loop is CASKPTGLANTEAFF. DNA for the CDR3: TGTGCCAGCAAACCGACAGGGCTGGCGAACACTGAAGCTTTCTTT.

This chain uses TRBV30 with TRBJ2-3, with unresolved D. The CDR3 extends over 11 amino acids. Germline values: CDR1 GTSNPN, CDR2 SVGIG (reference sequence). With 2 bases removed from V and 5 bases from J, the gap between germline ends came to 5 bases. CDR3 coding DNA: TGTGCCTGGAGTATCGTAGATACGCAGTATTTT. Its translation is CAWSIVDTQYF.

The chain couples TRBV7-3 to TRBJ1-2; 9 positions match TRBD1. Germline V gives CDR1 SGHTA, CDR2 FQGTGA. V was pared by 5 bases and J by 8 bases, with 6 bases of the junction left unmatched. CDR3 length equals 13 residues. CDR3 loop: CASSLSTGGGYTF. Written as DNA, the CDR3 is TGTGCCAGCAGCCTCTCGACAGGGGGAGGCTACACCTTC.

The CDR3 here is CASSGGPLDYGYTF. Written as DNA, the CDR3 is TGTGCCAGCAGTGGCGGGCCACTTGACTATGGCTACACCTTC. V is TRBV2 and J is TRBJ1-2; D gene ambiguous. V gave up 4 bases and J gave up 3 bases, with 12 bases separating them. Germline-derived CDR1 and CDR2 are SNHLY and FYNNEI. This CDR3 contains 14 residues. The complete variable domain, with remaining parts taken from reference TRBV2 and TRBJ1-2, reads EPEVTQTPSHQVTQMGQEVILRCVPISNHLYFYWYRQILGQKVEFLVSFYNNEISEKSEIFDDQFSVERPDGSNFTLKIRSTKLEDSAMYFCASSGGPLDYGYTFGSGTRLTVV.